Listed below are T cell receptor beta chains from one sample, sequenced in a study of blood T cell repertoires in COVID-19. Produced via immunoSEQ multiplex PCR; TCRdb's table is partial and in-frame only. In the table there are tens of thousands of clones, 82% of which are singletons. Source material: peripheral blood. The receptors derive from a woman of 80 years or more with acute or convalescent COVID-19. CDR3s include the opening cysteine and the closing phenylalanine or tryptophan. A D gene is named only where the DNA matches it firmly. Part of the rows lack a size; the others show once, few, many or a class for expanded clones.

CDR3 DNA,CDR3 protein,clone size,D gene,J gene,V gene
TGTGCCAGCAGTTCCGGACAGGGCCGAGGCAATTCACCCCTCCACTTT,CASSSGQGRGNSPLHF,.,TRBD1,TRBJ1-6,TRBV28
TGTGCCAGCAGCGCGGGACTAGCGGAGGATGAGCAGTTCTTC,CASSAGLAEDEQFF,few,TRBD2,TRBJ2-1,TRBV9
TGTGCCAGCAGCATTACTAGCGGGACTAGACTGGGGCCCTCCTACGAGCAGTACTTC,CASSITSGTRLGPSYEQYF,once,.,TRBJ2-7,TRBV21-1
TGTGCCAGCAGCCGGACAGGGGTAGGAGAAAAACTGTTTTTT,CASSRTGVGEKLFF,once,TRBD1,TRBJ1-4,TRBV11-2
TGCGCCAGCAGCTCTAACTCCGGTAGGAATAATATAGCGGACTATACGCAGTATTTT,CASSSNSGRNNIADYTQYF,.,.,TRBJ2-3,TRBV5-1
TGTGCCAGCACCCCGACAGGGATGAACACTGAAGCTTTCTTT,CASTPTGMNTEAFF,few,TRBD1,TRBJ1-1,TRBV6-5
TGTGCCAGCAGAGACAGGGGGCGGATGGATGGGGACTACAATGAGCAGTTCTTC,CASRDRGRMDGDYNEQFF,few,TRBD1,TRBJ2-1,TRBV7-9
TGTGCCAGCAGCACCGAGGCCATCGGGGAGCTGTTTTTT,CASSTEAIGELFF,.,.,TRBJ2-2,TRBV7-9
TGCGCCAGCAGGCAACAGGACGGGAGCACTGAAGCTTTCTTT,CASRQQDGSTEAFF,.,.,TRBJ1-1,TRBV5-1
TGCGCCACCAGGGACAGCTCTGGAAACACCATATATTTT,CATRDSSGNTIYF,.,TRBD1,TRBJ1-3,TRBV10-2
TGTGCCAGCAGCCAATGGGACAGGGGGCTCACTAATGAAAAACTGTTTTTT,CASSQWDRGLTNEKLFF,few,TRBD1,TRBJ1-4,TRBV3-1/TRBV3-2
TGTGCCAGCAGCTCGTATTGGGGGGGCATAGAGACCCAGTACTTC,CASSSYWGGIETQYF,few,.,TRBJ2-5,TRBV7-2
TGTGCCAGCAGCCCAGGGACAGGGGGGAACTATGGCTACACCTTC,CASSPGTGGNYGYTF,.,TRBD1,TRBJ1-2,TRBV7-2
TGTGCCAGCAGCAAAGAAAGAAGAGACAGGCCCCTCCACTTT,CASSKERRDRPLHF,.,.,TRBJ1-6,TRBV21-1
TGTGCCAGCAGTACACAGACATTAAACACTGAAGCTTTCTTT,CASSTQTLNTEAFF,.,.,TRBJ1-1,TRBV2
TGTGCCAGCAGATATAGCGGCGCGAACACCGGGGAGCTGTTTTTT,CASRYSGANTGELFF,.,.,TRBJ2-2,TRBV11-2
TGTGCCAGCAGTGAAACAGGGGGCTATAATAGCAATCAGCCCCAGCATTTT,CASSETGGYNSNQPQHF,.,TRBD1,TRBJ1-5,TRBV6-1
TGTGCCAGCAGCTTAACCGGACTACACACAGATACGCAGTATTTT,CASSLTGLHTDTQYF,once,.,TRBJ2-3,TRBV7-3
TGCGCCAGCAGCTTGGAGGGACAGGGCTATGGCTACACCTTC,CASSLEGQGYGYTF,.,TRBD1,TRBJ1-2,TRBV5-1
TGTGCCAGCAGGGCGACAGGGGGCTACACAGATACGCAGTATTTT,CASRATGGYTDTQYF,once,TRBD1,TRBJ2-3,TRBV2
TGTGCCAGCTCACCAGGCTGGGACAGCTACAATGAGCAGTTCTTC,CASSPGWDSYNEQFF,.,TRBD1,TRBJ2-1,TRBV18
TGTGCCAGCAGCTTGGCGGGGGACTATGGCTACACCTTC,CASSLAGDYGYTF,.,.,TRBJ1-2,TRBV5-5
TGTGCCAGCACCCACCCGGAGGGGACGGGGGGCTACACCTTC,CASTHPEGTGGYTF,.,.,TRBJ1-2,TRBV6-5
TGTGCCAGCAGCCGAGGACAGGGCTACAATGAGCAGTTCTTC,CASSRGQGYNEQFF,.,TRBD1,TRBJ2-1,TRBV5-5
TGTGCCAGCAGCTTGGTTAGCAGCGGTTACTCCTACGAGCAGTACTTC,CASSLVSSGYSYEQYF,.,.,TRBJ2-7,TRBV5-4
TGTGCCAGCAGTCCCGGGACAGGGGGTACCGAGCAGTACTTC,CASSPGTGGTEQYF,.,TRBD1,TRBJ2-7,TRBV27
TGCGCCAGCACAACCCCCCTAGCGGGGGAAGAGCAGTTCTTC,CASTTPLAGEEQFF,once,TRBD2,TRBJ2-1,TRBV5-1
TGTGCCAGCAGCCAAGCCCTGTATGGCTACACCTTC,CASSQALYGYTF,.,.,TRBJ1-2,TRBV3-1/TRBV3-2
TGTGCCAGCAGTTACTGGCAGGGCTCCTACGAGCAGTACTTC,CASSYWQGSYEQYF,.,.,TRBJ2-7,TRBV6-5
TGTGCCAGCAGCTCAAGGGCAGGGGAAGCTTTCTTT,CASSSRAGEAFF,.,.,TRBJ1-1,TRBV5-5
TGTGCCAGCAGCCGCGCGGGGGCGGTCACTGAAGCTTTCTTT,CASSRAGAVTEAFF,few,.,TRBJ1-1,TRBV3-1/TRBV3-2
TGTGCCAGCAAGGGGGAGGGTGGGAACGAATACGAGCAGTACTTC,CASKGEGGNEYEQYF,.,.,TRBJ2-7,TRBV27
TGTGCCAGCAGCGGGGGGAGGCTGGGACAACAAGATACGCAGTATTTT,CASSGGRLGQQDTQYF,.,.,TRBJ2-3,TRBV2
TGCGCCAGCAGCTTGGAGGGACAGGGGGTCAGCGGGGAGCTGTTTTTT,CASSLEGQGVSGELFF,once,TRBD1,TRBJ2-2,TRBV5-1
TGCGCCAGCAGTGTGACAGGTGGAGAGACCCAGTACTTC,CASSVTGGETQYF,.,.,TRBJ2-5,TRBV10-2
TGTGCCAGCAGTTCCCTCCCCGGAGGCGGGAATGAAAAACTGTTTTTT,CASSSLPGGGNEKLFF,.,.,TRBJ1-4,TRBV28
TGTGCCAGCAGCCACGAACCGCGGAATGAGCAGTTCTTC,CASSHEPRNEQFF,.,.,TRBJ2-1,TRBV3-1/TRBV3-2
TGTGCCAGTGGGCGGACTAGCGGGGGCTACACTGAGCAGTTCTTC,CASGRTSGGYTEQFF,.,TRBD2,TRBJ2-1,TRBV19
TGTGCCAGTAGTATAGCAGGGATCACAGATACGCAGTATTTT,CASSIAGITDTQYF,.,.,TRBJ2-3,TRBV19
TGTGCCAGCAGTGAACAGGGGGCGGATGGCTACACCTTC,CASSEQGADGYTF,.,TRBD1,TRBJ1-2,TRBV6-1
TGCGCCAGCAGCCCAGGACTAGCCCGGGAGACCCAGTACTTC,CASSPGLARETQYF,.,TRBD2,TRBJ2-5,TRBV5-1
TGTGCCAGCAGTGAAATAGGTGGGAGGATCGACGAGCAGTACTTC,CASSEIGGRIDEQYF,.,.,TRBJ2-7,TRBV6-1
TGTGCCAGCAGCAGTCGGACAGGGACCGTGGGAGATACGCAGTATTTT,CASSSRTGTVGDTQYF,.,TRBD1,TRBJ2-3,TRBV5-4
TGTGCCAGCAGTGCAAAAATACTAGCGGGAGGGCCTAACACCGGGGAGCTGTTTTTT,CASSAKILAGGPNTGELFF,.,TRBD2,TRBJ2-2,TRBV6-1
TGCAGTGCTAGCGTGTCCGAGCAGTTCTTC,CSASVSEQFF,.,.,TRBJ2-1,TRBV20-1
TGCGCCAGCAGAGCGGGAGGGCACGAGACCCAGTACTTC,CASRAGGHETQYF,.,TRBD2,TRBJ2-5,TRBV5-1
TGTGCCAGCATCTCAGCTGCGGGGGGTAGTGGTACGCAGTATTTT,CASISAAGGSGTQYF,.,TRBD2,TRBJ2-3,TRBV6-6
TGTGCCAGCAGCTCGGGGGTGCAGACGAACACTGAAGCTTTCTTT,CASSSGVQTNTEAFF,.,.,TRBJ1-1,TRBV5-4
TGTGCCAGCAGCCTCCCCCCAGCGGGGGAAGAGACCCAGTACTTC,CASSLPPAGEETQYF,.,TRBD2,TRBJ2-5,TRBV5-5
TGTGCCAGCAGCTTAGCGCAGGGCGAAAAACTGTTTTTT,CASSLAQGEKLFF,.,.,TRBJ1-4,TRBV7-9
TGTGCCACCAGCAAGGACAGAGACCAGCCCCAGCATTTT,CATSKDRDQPQHF,.,.,TRBJ1-5,TRBV15
TGTGCCAGCAGCCAGGCCAGTTACAATGAGCAGTTCTTC,CASSQASYNEQFF,.,.,TRBJ2-1,TRBV3-1/TRBV3-2
TGTGCCAGTCAAAAACGACAGGGCCGCAATCAGCCCCAGCATTTT,CASQKRQGRNQPQHF,.,TRBD1,TRBJ1-5,TRBV19
TGTGCCAGCTCATCTGGACTAGCGTTCGGGGAGCTGTTTTTT,CASSSGLAFGELFF,.,TRBD2,TRBJ2-2,TRBV18
TGTGCCAGCAGCCCACAGGGGGGGACAGAGAACACTGAAGCTTTCTTT,CASSPQGGTENTEAFF,once,TRBD1,TRBJ1-1,TRBV7-2
TGTGCCAGCAGTTTATCCTTTAGCTCCTACGAGCAGTACTTC,CASSLSFSSYEQYF,.,.,TRBJ2-7,TRBV27
TGCGCCAGCAGCCAAGCGGACGCCCGGGCGTGGGGGCCTGAAGCTTTCTTT,CASSQADARAWGPEAFF,.,.,TRBJ1-1,TRBV4-1
TGTGCCAGTCTCTCCGGGACTAGCGGAACAGATACGCAGTATTTT,CASLSGTSGTDTQYF,.,TRBD2,TRBJ2-3,TRBV19